A single sample gave rise to the 22 T cell receptor beta chains below, sequenced in a study of control samples from healthy donors and cancer patients. TCRdb's table, derived via immunoSEQ multiplex PCR, lists solely in-frame clones and lacks some. The sample records about 45,000 clones, approximately 90% being singletons. The sequencing sample was made of PBMCs. The receptors shown here come from a woman between 40 and 55 years old with head and neck cancer.

The gene calls are TRBV18 and TRBJ2-2; D is unresolved. Looked up from germline, CDR1 is KGHSH and CDR2 is LQKENI. CDR3 size: 13 residues. V was cut by 8 bases and J by 2 bases, with 9 bases left in between. CDR3 region: CASRSVNTGELFF. The CDR3 nucleotides read TGTGCCAGCCGATCAGTAAACACCGGGGAGCTGTTTTTT.

This CDR3 is CASSPLRLAGIPQETQYF. The CDR3 region has the DNA TGCGCCAGCAGCCCCCTACGACTAGCGGGAATCCCCCAAGAGACCCAGTACTTC. V is TRBV4-1 and J is TRBJ2-5; 11 nucleotides agree with TRBD2. The CDR3 extends over 18 amino acids. Unmatched junction bases numbered 11, after V lost 4 bases and J lost 1 base. The germline V gene encodes CDR1 MGHRA and CDR2 YSYEKL.

The chain links TRBV7-2 to TRBJ2-2; a weak D match, TRBD2 (7 bases). V lost 0 bases, J lost 4 bases, and 15 bases lay in between. The CDR3 length is 17 residues. Germline-derived CDR1 and CDR2 are SGHTA and FQGNSA. The DNA of the CDR3 is TGTGCCAGCAGCTTAGCGGGGGGGCTCGTGGGCACCGGGGAGCTGTTTTTT. It specifies CASSLAGGLVGTGELFF.

The J gene is TRBJ2-3, the V gene TRBV30; 15 nucleotides match TRBD2. The V gene's germline CDR1 is GTSNPN and CDR2 SVGIG (reference sequence). The CDR3 is made up of 19 amino acids. V shed 0 bases and J 1 base; nucleotides not matched to a gene: 8. The CDR3 nucleotides are TGTGCCTGGAGTGTTAGCAGGACTAGCGGGGGGGCTCGCACAGATACGCAGTATTTT. It specifies CAWSVSRTSGGARTDTQYF.

This chain joins TRBV3-1 (or the pseudogene TRBV3-2) and TRBJ2-5; D perhaps matches TRBD2 (6 bases). Germline V gives CDR1 LGHDT, CDR2 YNNKEL (reference sequence). This CDR3 contains 15 residues. Trimming stripped 4 bases from V and 4 bases from J, with 16 bases between. The CDR3 loop reads CASSLPGLLAETQYF. DNA of the CDR3: TGTGCCAGCAGCCTACCGGGACTCCTGGCAGAGACCCAGTACTTC.

V is TRBV7-9 and J is TRBJ2-1, with 15 nucleotides matching TRBD2. CDR1 and CDR2 (germline): SEHNR, FQNEAQ (reference sequence). J was trimmed by 12 bases and V by 6 bases; bases with no gene match: 15. There are 17 residues in the CDR3. The CDR3 loop reads CASRNPGLAGGPGGQFF. The CDR3 bases are TGTGCCAGCAGAAATCCGGGACTAGCGGGGGGCCCCGGCGGGCAGTTCTTC.

The DNA for the CDR3 is TGTGCCAGCAGTCACAGGGACCCCTACAATGAGCAGTTCTTC. Translated, it gives CASSHRDPYNEQFF. The chain joins TRBV13 to TRBJ2-1, with a possible D match to TRBD1 (6 bases). The germline V and J ends were trimmed by 6 bases and 2 bases, with 11 bases remaining between them. The germline CDR1 and CDR2 sequences are PRHDT and FYEKMQ (reference sequence). CDR3 size: 14 residues.

The chain is built from TRBV28 and TRBJ1-4; D is ambiguous. V lost 2 bases and J lost 3, with 7 bases in between. The length of the CDR3 is 14 residues. Germline CDR1 and CDR2: MDHEN and SYDVKM. The CDR3 DNA reads as TGTGCCAGCAGTTTACCCCGGTCTAATGAAAAACTGTTTTTT. The encoded protein is CASSLPRSNEKLFF.

The chain's CDR3 is CASSPQGAGNQPQHF. Here the CDR3 DNA reads TGCGCCAGCAGCCCCCAAGGTGCCGGCAATCAGCCCCAGCATTTT. The chain recombines TRBV5-1 with TRBJ1-5, with unresolved D. CDR1 and CDR2 (germline): SGHRS, YFSETQ. Trimming took off 4 bases at V and 2 bases at J, with 13 bases between the two ends. This CDR3 has 15 residues.

The V call is TRBV5-4, the J call TRBJ2-1; TRBD1 or TRBD2 may be the D gene (6 bases each). Germline lookup yields CDR1 SGHNT and CDR2 YYREEE (reference sequence). The V and J ends lost 4 bases and 7 bases respectively, with 12 bases between them. This CDR3 has 13 residues. The CDR3 reads CASSLVGGNEQFF. CDR3 coding DNA: TGTGCCAGCAGCCTGGTAGGGGGGAATGAGCAGTTCTTC. Using reference TRBV5-4 and TRBJ2-1 for the parts outside the CDR3, the full variable domain is ETGVTQSPTHLIKTRGQQVTLRCSSQSGHNTVSWYQQALGQGPQFIFQYYREEENGRGNFPPRFSGLQFPNYSSELNVNALELDDSALYLCASSLVGGNEQFFGPGTRLTVL.

The V gene is TRBV7-8, the J gene TRBJ1-1; D unresolved. In germline, CDR1 is SGHVS, CDR2 FQNEAQ. V lost 1 base to trimming and J lost 0 bases, with 3 bases between them. The CDR3 has 13 residues. CDR3 sequence: CASSLVMNTEAFF. CDR3 coding DNA: TGTGCCAGCAGCTTAGTGATGAACACTGAAGCTTTCTTT.

As regards this clone: A read error may account for a junction end that differs from germline. The rearrangement joins TRBV6-5 to TRBJ2-1; tentative D call: TRBD2 (6 bases). From germline, CDR1 is MNHEY and CDR2 SVGAGI. This CDR3 comprises 12 residues. This CDR3 reads CASSYSGTSPVF. CDR3 coding DNA: TGTGCCAGCAGTTACTCGGGAACTAGCCCGGTCTTC.

The chain employs TRBV5-1 and TRBJ2-7; D assignment may be TRBD1 or TRBD2 (7 bases each). Germline V lookup: CDR1 SGHRS, CDR2 YFSETQ. V dropped 0 bases and J dropped 5 bases, with 15 bases sitting between them. The CDR3 consists of 15 residues. CDR3 DNA: TGCGCCAGCAGCTTGGGCGGGGGCAGGGGGGACGAGCAGTACTTC. Translation: CASSLGGGRGDEQYF.

The rearrangement uses TRBV18 and TRBJ1-1; D is perhaps TRBD1 (5 bases). Trimming removed 3 bases from V and 0 bases from J, with 17 bases in between. Germline values: CDR1 KGHSH, CDR2 LQKENI. This CDR3 has 17 residues. CDR3 sequence reads: CASSPPGGTYMNTEAFF. In DNA, the CDR3 is TGTGCCAGCTCACCCCCCGGGGGGACCTATATGAACACTGAAGCTTTCTTT.

The CDR3 region is CASSERREQFF. In DNA, the CDR3 is TGTGCCAGCAGTGAAAGAAGAGAGCAGTTCTTC. The chain links TRBV6-1 to TRBJ2-1; D gene uncertain. CDR1 is MNHNS and CDR2 is SASEGT in the germline V gene. This CDR3 region has 11 residues. V was pared by 2 bases and J by 10 bases, with 6 bases between.

This chain links TRBV19 with TRBJ2-5; a weak D match, TRBD2 (7 bases). CDR1 LNHDA and CDR2 SQIVND come from the germline V gene (reference sequence). This CDR3 has 14 amino acids. Trimming removed 6 bases at V and 2 bases at J, with 13 bases between. The CDR3: CASRNKGGQETQYF. CDR3 bases: TGTGCCAGTAGAAATAAGGGGGGGCAAGAGACCCAGTACTTC.

V is TRBV12-5 and J is TRBJ2-3, with 8 bases aligning to TRBD2. V gave up 1 base and J gave up 4 bases; unmatched junction bases: 10. The CDR3 extends over 17 amino acids. Germline assignment: CDR1 LGHNT and CDR2 FRNRAP. The CDR3 DNA reads TGTGCTAGTGGTTTGGCCGCCGGGACTAGGTGGTCAGATACGCAGTATTTT. This sequence encodes CASGLAAGTRWSDTQYF.

Concerning this clone: An end of the junction differs from the germline gene, which may be a read error. The J gene is TRBJ1-2, the V gene TRBV29-1; D not resolved. The CDR3 runs to 11 residues. Germline-derived CDR1 and CDR2 are SQVTM and ANQGSEA. Here the CDR3 reads CSVEVGGGGGF. The CDR3, as DNA: TGCAGCGTTGAAGTGGGCGGCGGCGGTGGCTTC.

The chain joins TRBV7-9 to TRBJ1-1, with 7 positions matching TRBD1. Unmatched junction bases numbered 12, after V lost 6 bases and J lost 5 bases. This CDR3 is built from 15 residues. CDR1 is SEHNR, CDR2 FQNEAQ, per germline (reference sequence). CDR3 residues: CASRIDTTGRTEAFF. The CDR3 DNA follows: TGTGCCAGCAGGATAGACACGACAGGGCGGACTGAAGCTTTCTTT.

This rearrangement joins TRBV3-1 (or the pseudogene TRBV3-2) to TRBJ1-1; D is perhaps TRBD1 (6 bases). Germline CDR1 is LGHDT and CDR2 is YNNKEL (reference sequence). CDR3 length: 15 residues. The V and J ends lost 4 bases and 3 bases respectively, with 15 bases between them. CDR3 loop: CASSPSGGRDTEAFF. CDR3 DNA: TGTGCCAGCAGCCCCAGCGGGGGCAGGGACACTGAAGCTTTCTTT.

This clone was recorded once. The CDR3 is CASSPPGTDGKLFF. The CDR3 bases are TGTGCCAGCAGCCCCCCAGGGACAGATGGAAAACTGTTTTTT. This chain joins TRBV7-9 and TRBJ1-4, with 7 bases lining up with TRBD1. CDR1 is SEHNR and CDR2 is FQNEAQ in the germline V gene (reference sequence). This CDR3 is 14 amino acids long. Trimming removed 5 bases from V and 10 bases from J; junction bases left unmatched: 10.

The chain couples TRBV29-1 to TRBJ2-7; 10 bases map to TRBD2. The CDR3 has 17 amino acids. Germline trimming cut 4 bases from V and 2 bases from J; bases unmatched to any gene: 14. Germline CDR1 and CDR2: SQVTM and ANQGSEA. CDR3 loop: CSVVASGSSGPPYEQYF. The CDR3 nucleotides are TGCAGCGTTGTGGCTAGCGGGAGTTCTGGTCCCCCCTACGAGCAGTACTTC.